The present TCR beta chain was sequenced within a study of cytotoxic CD8 clonotypes in ibrutinib-treated CLL (dated by TCRdb to the early 2020s). In terms of the full investigation: The cohort was composed of approximately 11 relapsed/refractory and approximately 14 treatment-naive patients; IGHV unmutated status was identified in 17 patients. Responses were partial in around 25 patients and complete in 2; after median 68 months follow-up, some 15 stayed in remission and approximately 12 progressed. The response samples were drawn at a median of 12 months into treatment, with a range of about 6 to 36 months. An average of 255,043 productive templates and around 100,000 productive rearrangements was obtained per sample. Of the 86 participants in the trial, about two dozen had longitudinal samples available. Cryopreserved peripheral blood mononuclear cells were collected before treatment, at response, and at either disease progression or sustained remission. All remission and progressive disease samples were collected while patients were still receiving ibrutinib. What the work shows at the level of the full study, not this receptor alone: Sampling times were not matched between patients in sustained remission and patients whose disease was progressing, and lymph node repertoires were not examined. Baseline clonality exceeded that of age-matched healthy donors and correlated strongly with circulating CD8+ T-cell counts. Public clonotypes were rare and either contracted or stayed stable during treatment, and the rise in clonality at ibrutinib response reflected the expansion of private clonotypes. Clonality rose at ibrutinib response, remained stable during sustained remission, and dropped back toward baseline at progression.

Comment on this clone: Its antigen specificity is not known. No much larger clone is present one base from it, and per-base qualities are unavailable.

The germline V gene (reference sequence) specifies SEHNR as CDR1 and FQNEAQ as CDR2. Taken from cysteine to phenylalanine, the CDR3 has 16 residues. Only CDR3 DNA remains: 48 bases, in frame from the first base. V is cut back by 6 bases and J by 3 bases, with 8 bases in the junction unmatched. The label giving this sample's time point can be read as: roughly 2 years on ibrutinib. Roughly 2 micrograms of genomic DNA were extracted from cryopreserved PBMCs for TCR beta library preparation. High-throughput TCR beta sequencing was performed on longitudinal blood samples from CLL patients receiving ibrutinib monotherapy. The patients took part in an open-label, single-center phase 2 trial of ibrutinib monotherapy. On a MiSeq, deep resolution sequencing aimed for a depth between 1 in 1 million and 1 in 200,000 T cells, with each clonotype covered approximately 10x on average. The immunoSEQ hsTCRB Kit was used to generate the TCR beta libraries. Processing in the source paper ran as follows. The data were analyzed with ImmunoSEQ Analyzer and ImmunoSEQ Data Assistant, and V, D and J gene assignments followed IMGT definitions. Clonality, which ranges from 0 to 1, was calculated as one minus the normalized Shannon entropy of productive rearrangement frequencies. Only overrepresented clonotypes making up at least 0.05% of the repertoire of each patient were included in the public clonotype analysis. Some 14 age-matched healthy donor repertoires from immuneACCESS served as clonality controls. TCRdb holds this immuneACCESS table with in-frame rearrangements only. Some clones are missing; in checked studies, unresolved V genes explain under half, and the rest has no known cause. That table gives V, J and clone size, and the DNA gave D and trimming. The sample contains hundreds of thousands of clones, under 75% of them found a single time. The ten top clones hold roughly 15% of the sample.

This sample comprised PBMCs, obtained after 24 months of ibrutinib treatment. This receptor was identified in a human donor with chronic lymphocytic leukemia. In this chain, TRBV7-9 is recombined with TRBJ2-1, and 10 bases in between align with TRBD2. The nucleotide sequence is given as TGTGCCAGCAGTGACCTTAGCGGGAGGAACTACAATGAGCAGTTCTTC. Its translation is CASSDLSGRNYNEQFF.